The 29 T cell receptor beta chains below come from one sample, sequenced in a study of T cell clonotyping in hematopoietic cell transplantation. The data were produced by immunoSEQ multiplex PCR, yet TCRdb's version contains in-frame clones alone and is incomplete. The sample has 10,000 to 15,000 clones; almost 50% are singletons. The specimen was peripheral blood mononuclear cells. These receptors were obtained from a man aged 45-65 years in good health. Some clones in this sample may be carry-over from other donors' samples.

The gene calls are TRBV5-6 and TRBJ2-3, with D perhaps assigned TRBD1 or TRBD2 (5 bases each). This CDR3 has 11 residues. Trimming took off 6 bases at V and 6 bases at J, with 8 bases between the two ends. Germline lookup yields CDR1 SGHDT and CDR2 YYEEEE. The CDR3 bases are TGTGCCAGCATTCGGGGCGATACGCAGTATTTT. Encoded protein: CASIRGDTQYF.

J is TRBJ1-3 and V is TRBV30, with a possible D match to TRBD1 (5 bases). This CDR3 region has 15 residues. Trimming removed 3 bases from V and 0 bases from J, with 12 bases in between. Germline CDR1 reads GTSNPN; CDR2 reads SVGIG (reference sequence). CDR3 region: CAWSRDSGSGNTIYF. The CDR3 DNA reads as TGTGCCTGGAGCCGGGACTCCGGCTCTGGAAACACCATATATTTT.

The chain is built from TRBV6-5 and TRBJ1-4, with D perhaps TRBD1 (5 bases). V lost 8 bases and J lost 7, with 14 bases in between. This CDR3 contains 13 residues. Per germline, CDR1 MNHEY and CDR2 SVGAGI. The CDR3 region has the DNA TGTGCCAGCTTTGGAAAGGGGTTTGAAAAACTGTTTTTT. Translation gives CASFGKGFEKLFF.

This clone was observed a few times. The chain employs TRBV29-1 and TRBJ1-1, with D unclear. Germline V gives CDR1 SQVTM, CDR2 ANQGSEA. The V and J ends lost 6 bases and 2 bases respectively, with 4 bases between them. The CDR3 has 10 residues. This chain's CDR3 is CSVQNTEAFF. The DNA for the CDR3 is TGCAGCGTCCAAAACACTGAAGCTTTCTTT.

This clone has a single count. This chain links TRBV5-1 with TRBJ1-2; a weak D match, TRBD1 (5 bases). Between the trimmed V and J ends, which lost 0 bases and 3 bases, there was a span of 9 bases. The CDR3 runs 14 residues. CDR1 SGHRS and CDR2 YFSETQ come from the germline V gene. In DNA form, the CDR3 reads TGCGCCAGCAGCTTGGTTTCGGGGGACTATGGCTACACCTTC. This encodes CASSLVSGDYGYTF.

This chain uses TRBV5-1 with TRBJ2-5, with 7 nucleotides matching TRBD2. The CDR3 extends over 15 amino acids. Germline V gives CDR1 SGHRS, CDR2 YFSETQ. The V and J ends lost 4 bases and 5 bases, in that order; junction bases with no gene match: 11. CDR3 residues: CASSPVGLVGETQYF. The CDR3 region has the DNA TGCGCCAGCAGCCCGGTTGGACTAGTCGGGGAGACCCAGTACTTC.

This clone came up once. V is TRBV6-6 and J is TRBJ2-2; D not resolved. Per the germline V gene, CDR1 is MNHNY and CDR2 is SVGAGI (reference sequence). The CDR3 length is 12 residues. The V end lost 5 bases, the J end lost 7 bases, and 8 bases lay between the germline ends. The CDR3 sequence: CASSLLYGELFF. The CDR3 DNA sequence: TGTGCCAGCAGTCTTCTCTACGGGGAGCTGTTTTTT.

CDR3: CASSQVDLGLAYNEQFF. CDR3 nucleotide sequence: TGCGCCAGCAGCCAAGTAGATCTCGGACTAGCCTACAATGAGCAGTTCTTC. The rearrangement links TRBV4-1 to TRBJ2-1; 7 bases are a match to TRBD2. V lost 1 base and J lost 2; bases outside the gene matches: 8. This CDR3 has 17 residues. Germline values: CDR1 MGHRA, CDR2 YSYEKL.

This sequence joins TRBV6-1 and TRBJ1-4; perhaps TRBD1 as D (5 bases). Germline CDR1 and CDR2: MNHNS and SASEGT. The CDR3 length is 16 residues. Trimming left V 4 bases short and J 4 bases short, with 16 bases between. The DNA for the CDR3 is TGTGCCAGCAGTGCTATAAGGGTTGGGGGTAATGAAAAACTGTTTTTT. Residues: CASSAIRVGGNEKLFF.

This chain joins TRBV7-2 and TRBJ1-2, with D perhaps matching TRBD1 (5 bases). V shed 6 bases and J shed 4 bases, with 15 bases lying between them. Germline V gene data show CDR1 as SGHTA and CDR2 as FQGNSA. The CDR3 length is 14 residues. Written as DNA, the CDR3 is TGTGCCAGCAGTTGGGACTCCCGCGGCTATGGCTACACCTTC. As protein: CASSWDSRGYGYTF.

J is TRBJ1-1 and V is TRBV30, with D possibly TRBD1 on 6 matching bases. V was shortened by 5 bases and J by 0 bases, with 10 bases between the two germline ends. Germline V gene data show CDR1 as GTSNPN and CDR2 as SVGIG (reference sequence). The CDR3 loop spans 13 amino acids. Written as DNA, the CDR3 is TGTGCCTGGGAAGGGGGTCTGAACACTGAAGCTTTCTTT. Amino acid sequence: CAWEGGLNTEAFF.

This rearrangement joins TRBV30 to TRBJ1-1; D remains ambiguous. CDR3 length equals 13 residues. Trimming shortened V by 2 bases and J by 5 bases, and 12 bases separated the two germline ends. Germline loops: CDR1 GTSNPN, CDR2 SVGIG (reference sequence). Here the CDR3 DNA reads TGTGCCTGGAGTCCCACATTAGGGACTGAAGCTTTCTTT. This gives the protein CAWSPTLGTEAFF.

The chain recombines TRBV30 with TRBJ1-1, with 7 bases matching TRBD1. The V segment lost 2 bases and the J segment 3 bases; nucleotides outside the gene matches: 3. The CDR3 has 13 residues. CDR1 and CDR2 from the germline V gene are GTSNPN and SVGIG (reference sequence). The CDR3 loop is CAWSRQGDTEAFF. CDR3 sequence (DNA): TGTGCCTGGAGTCGACAGGGAGACACTGAAGCTTTCTTT.

The CDR3 is CAWSQGSSYEQYF. Here the CDR3 DNA reads TGTGCCTGGTCCCAGGGCAGCTCCTACGAGCAGTACTTC. V is TRBV30 and J is TRBJ2-7, with D perhaps TRBD1 (5 bases). Germline CDR1 reads GTSNPN; CDR2 reads SVGIG (reference sequence). Trimming stripped 5 bases from V and 0 bases from J, with 11 bases between. This CDR3 contains 13 residues.

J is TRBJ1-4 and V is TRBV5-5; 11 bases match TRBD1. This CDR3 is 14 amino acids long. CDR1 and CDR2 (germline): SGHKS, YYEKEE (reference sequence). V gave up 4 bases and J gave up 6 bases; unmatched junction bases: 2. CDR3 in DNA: TGTGCCAGCAGCACGGGACAGGGGGATGAAAAACTGTTTTTT. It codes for CASSTGQGDEKLFF.

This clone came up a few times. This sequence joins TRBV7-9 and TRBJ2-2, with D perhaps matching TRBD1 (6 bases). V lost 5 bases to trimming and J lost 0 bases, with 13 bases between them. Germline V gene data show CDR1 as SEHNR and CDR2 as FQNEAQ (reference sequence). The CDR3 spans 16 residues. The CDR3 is CASSPSQGSNTGELFF. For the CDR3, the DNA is TGTGCCAGCAGCCCCTCACAGGGTTCGAACACCGGGGAGCTGTTTTTT.

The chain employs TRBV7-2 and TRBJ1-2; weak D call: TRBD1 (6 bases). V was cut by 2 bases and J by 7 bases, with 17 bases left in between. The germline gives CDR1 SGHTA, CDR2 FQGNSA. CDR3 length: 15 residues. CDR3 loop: CASSLNTGPFAGYTF. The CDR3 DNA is TGTGCCAGCAGCTTAAACACAGGGCCATTTGCTGGCTACACCTTC.

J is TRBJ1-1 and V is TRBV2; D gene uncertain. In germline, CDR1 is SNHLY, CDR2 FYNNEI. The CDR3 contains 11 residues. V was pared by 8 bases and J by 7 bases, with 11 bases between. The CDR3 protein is CASAYVGEAFF. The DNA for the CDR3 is TGTGCCAGCGCTTACGTGGGTGAAGCTTTCTTT.

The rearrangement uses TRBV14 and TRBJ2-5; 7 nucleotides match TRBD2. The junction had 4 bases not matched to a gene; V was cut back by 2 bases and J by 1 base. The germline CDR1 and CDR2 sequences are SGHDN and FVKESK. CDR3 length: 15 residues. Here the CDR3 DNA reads TGTGCCAGCAGCCAACTTCGACTAGCCCAAGAGACCCAGTACTTC. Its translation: CASSQLRLAQETQYF.

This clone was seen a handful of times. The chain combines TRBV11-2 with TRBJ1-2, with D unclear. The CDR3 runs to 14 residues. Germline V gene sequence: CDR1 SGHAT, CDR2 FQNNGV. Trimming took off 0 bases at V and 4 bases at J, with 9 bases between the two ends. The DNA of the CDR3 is TGTGCCAGCAGCTTAGATTTAAGTACCTATGGCTACACCTTC. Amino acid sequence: CASSLDLSTYGYTF.

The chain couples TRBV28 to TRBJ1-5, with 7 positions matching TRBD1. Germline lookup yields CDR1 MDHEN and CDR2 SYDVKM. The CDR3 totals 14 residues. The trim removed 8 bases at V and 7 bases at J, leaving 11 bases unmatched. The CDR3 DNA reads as TGTGCCAGCGGGAACAACAGGGGAGGCCAGCCCCAGCATTTT. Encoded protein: CASGNNRGGQPQHF.

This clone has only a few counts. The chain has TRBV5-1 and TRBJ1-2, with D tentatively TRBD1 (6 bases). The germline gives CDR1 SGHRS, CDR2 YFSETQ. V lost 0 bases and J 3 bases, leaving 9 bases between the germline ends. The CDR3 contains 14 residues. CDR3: CASSLVRGHYGYTF. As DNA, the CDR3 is TGCGCCAGCAGCTTGGTCAGGGGACACTATGGCTACACCTTC.

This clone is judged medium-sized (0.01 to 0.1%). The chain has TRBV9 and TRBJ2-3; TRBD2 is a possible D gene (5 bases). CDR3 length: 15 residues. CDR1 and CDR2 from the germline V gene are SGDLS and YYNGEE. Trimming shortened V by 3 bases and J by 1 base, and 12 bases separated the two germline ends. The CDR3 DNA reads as TGTGCCAGCAGCGCCCTAGCTATAGGCACAGATACGCAGTATTTT. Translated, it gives CASSALAIGTDTQYF.

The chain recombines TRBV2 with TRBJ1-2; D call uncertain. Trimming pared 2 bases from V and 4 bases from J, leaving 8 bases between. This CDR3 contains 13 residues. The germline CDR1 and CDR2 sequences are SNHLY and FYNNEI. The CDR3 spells CASSESPTYGYTF. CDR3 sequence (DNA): TGTGCCAGCAGTGAATCCCCAACCTATGGCTACACCTTC.

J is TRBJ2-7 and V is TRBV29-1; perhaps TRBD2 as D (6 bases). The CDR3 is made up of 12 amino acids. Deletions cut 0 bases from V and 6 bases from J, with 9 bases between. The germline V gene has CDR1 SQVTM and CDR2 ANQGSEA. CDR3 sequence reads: CSVEDWRGEQYF. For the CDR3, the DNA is TGCAGCGTTGAAGATTGGAGGGGCGAGCAGTACTTC.

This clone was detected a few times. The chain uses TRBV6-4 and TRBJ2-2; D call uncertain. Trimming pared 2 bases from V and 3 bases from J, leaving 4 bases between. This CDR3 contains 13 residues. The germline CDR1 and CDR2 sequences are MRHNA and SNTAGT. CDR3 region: CASSDRDTGELFF. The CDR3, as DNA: TGTGCCAGCAGTGACAGGGACACCGGGGAGCTGTTTTTT.

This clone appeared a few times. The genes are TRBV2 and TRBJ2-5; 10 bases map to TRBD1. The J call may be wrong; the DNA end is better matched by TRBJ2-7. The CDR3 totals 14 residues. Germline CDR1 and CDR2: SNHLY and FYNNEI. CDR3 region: CASSGQGAPDEQYF. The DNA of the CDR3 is TGTGCCAGCAGTGGACAGGGGGCGCCGGACGAGCAGTACTTC.

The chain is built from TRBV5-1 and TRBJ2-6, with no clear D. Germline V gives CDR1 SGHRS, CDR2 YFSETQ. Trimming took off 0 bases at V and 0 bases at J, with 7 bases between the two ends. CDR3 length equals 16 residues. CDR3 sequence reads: CASSLGPGSGANVLTF. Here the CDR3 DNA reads TGCGCCAGCAGCTTGGGCCCCGGCTCTGGGGCCAACGTCCTGACTTTC.

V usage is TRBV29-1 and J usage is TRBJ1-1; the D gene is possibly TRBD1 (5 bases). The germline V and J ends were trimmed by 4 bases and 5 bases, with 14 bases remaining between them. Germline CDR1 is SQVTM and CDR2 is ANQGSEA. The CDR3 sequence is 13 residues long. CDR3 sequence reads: CSVGGEEGTEAFF. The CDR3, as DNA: TGCAGCGTTGGAGGGGAAGAGGGGACTGAAGCTTTCTTT.